This T cell receptor (beta chain) is from a study of shared clonotypes between healthy human individuals (dated by TCRdb to 2020 to 2021). Study-level background: The cohort comprised two women and a few men aged 18 to 49 years. For each donor, three plates each were used for CD4 naive and CD4 memory, two plates were used for CD8 naive, and one plate was used for CD8 memory. Blood TCR repertoires of about 5 healthy adults were deeply sequenced to estimate repertoire size and the extent of clonotype sharing between individuals. To increase sequencing depth and limit assay-specific biases, different laboratories used diverse techniques to prepare libraries and sequence TCR repertoires. Each donor's leukapheresis produced roughly between roughly 0.9 and 8.9 billion PBMCs.

CD8 naive samples consisted of CD45RO-negative cells that were positively selected for CCR7, yielding a CD45RA+CCR7+ population without TemRA cells. Donors were healthy HIV-negative adults with no recently reported acute infections or vaccinations. Every donor was a Caucasian adult residing in Nashville, Tennessee, USA. Blood was collected by leukapheresis, and PBMCs were isolated by Ficoll-Histopaque density gradient centrifugation and then cryopreserved in liquid nitrogen vapor phase. Analytical flow cytometry was used to check the purity and quantity of every magnetically sorted T cell population. Genomic DNA was isolated from each sorted fraction and quantified by UV absorbance on a Nanodrop 2000c. From cysteine to phenylalanine, the CDR3 is 15 amino acids long. The retained sequence is limited to the CDR3, 45 bases, with the frame set at the first base. CDR1 and CDR2 are drawn from the germline V gene (reference sequence): SEHNR, FQNEAQ. Germline trimming amounts to 4 bases on V and 5 bases on J, with 10 as the count of junction bases outside the gene matches.

TCR CDR3 regions were amplified from genomic DNA by multiplex PCR using the deep immunoSEQ assay. Extracted genomic DNA from each cell subset was spread evenly across all wells of several immunoSEQ 96-well plates, with each plate serving as a replicate. For sorted subsets, approximately 190 ng of genomic DNA, equivalent to 25,000 to 30,000 T cell genomes, went into each replicate PCR. Purified libraries were measured with a Qubit 3.0 fluorometer, size-checked on a Bioanalyzer 2100, and measured again with the KAPA Library Quantification kit. Every immunoSEQ 96-well plate was sequenced on a separate single-read 150-cycle Illumina NextSeq 550 flow cell. The authors' analysis ran thus. Because only junctional sequences without quality scores were contained in the immunoSEQ output, filtering matching that applied to full-length reads could not be performed. To assign V/J genes and CDR3, sequences were annotated using PyIR, a Python wrapper for IgBLAST v1.9, with IMGT germline references. Reads were removed for weak V/J assignments (E-value above 1e-6), missing CDR3, stop codons, out-of-frame junctions, or ambiguous translated residues. V3J clonotypes were defined as sequences sharing an identical inferred V gene, J gene, and CDR3 amino acid sequence. To compute the percentage overlap between repertoires, the number of shared unique clonotypes was divided by the size of the smaller repertoire. Three approaches were used to assess repertoire richness: RTK rarefaction, the Chao1 estimator, and Recon v2.1 estimates of unobserved clonotypes. Generation probabilities for all TCRbeta clonotypes obtained by the gDNA method from several donors were computed using OLGA. The table comes from immuneACCESS by way of TCRdb, which keeps in-frame sequences with V and J called. Part of the clones is missing from these tables; in studies checked, under half for an unresolved V gene and the rest for unknown reasons. The D gene and trimming were derived from the DNA, and the V and J assignments and clone size from that table. The sample records some 2 million clones, approximately 94% of which are singletons. More than 0.95% of the sample is held by the ten biggest clonotypes.

As to this clone: Its antigen specificity is not known. No much larger clone exists at a distance of one base, and base qualities are not known.

General conclusions and limits of the study: Higher generation probabilities were observed for clonotypes shared by all four sorted-subset donors than for non-shared clonotypes. Sampling was restricted to blood, and TCR repertoires in tissue are likely to differ from TCR repertoires in blood. Around 5% of naive CD4, 3.5% of naive CD8, roughly 2.4% of memory CD4, and about 0.4% of memory CD8 clonotypes were shared across several donors. Rarefaction of sorted-subset datasets indicated incomplete sequencing despite the large sequencing depth. Larger estimated clonotype richness was generally found for naive subsets than for memory subsets. Based on pairwise subsampling, the degree of clonotype sharing among donors was expected to be affected by sequencing depth. The small number of donors limited the genetic and exposure-history diversity represented.

The V and J genes are TRBV7-9 and TRBJ2-7; TRBD2 fits 8 bases in the junction. The clonotype was recovered from a man aged 18-30 years in good health. The sample comprised naive CD8+ T cells sorted from blood. According to the study, the label for this sample's cell subset or site signals: CD45RA+CCR7+. The CDR3 reads CASSSRTSLLNEQYF. The bases read TGTGCCAGCAGCTCGAGGACTAGCTTACTGAACGAGCAGTACTTC.